The 9 T cell receptor beta chains listed next were all sequenced from one sample in a study of blood T cell repertoires in COVID-19. Sequencing used immunoSEQ multiplex PCR; TCRdb keeps in-frame clones, though not all of them. The top ten clones hold approximately 8.9% of a sample with 50,000 to 60,000 clones, 65% to 85% of them seen once. Sequenced input: peripheral blood. Source of these receptors: a man older than 75 with COVID-19, enrolled during active disease.

V and J are TRBV7-9 and TRBJ2-3; 8 nucleotides align to TRBD2. The V and J ends lost 3 bases and 5 bases, in that order; junction bases with no gene match: 7. CDR1 is SEHNR and CDR2 is FQNEAQ in the germline V gene (reference sequence). The CDR3 contains 15 residues. The CDR3 loop is CASSFSGGPLDTQYF. CDR3 nucleotides: TGTGCCAGCAGCTTCTCGGGAGGGCCCTTAGATACGCAGTATTTT.

V gene TRBV28 combines with J gene TRBJ2-4; D might be TRBD2 (7 bases). V was pared by 7 bases and J by 8 bases, with 21 bases between. CDR3 length: 15 residues. Germline-derived CDR1 and CDR2 are MDHEN and SYDVKM. In DNA, the CDR3 is TGTGCCAGCAACTCCAGGGGAGGGGGTTTGGACATTCAGTACTTC. Encoded protein: CASNSRGGGLDIQYF.

The table lists this clone with a count of one. This chain links TRBV9 with TRBJ2-1, with D possibly matching TRBD1 (6 bases). The CDR3 runs to 14 residues. Trimming took off 7 bases at V and 0 bases at J, with 11 bases between the two ends. Germline lookup yields CDR1 SGDLS and CDR2 YYNGEE. CDR3 region: CASGQISSYNEQFF. In nucleotides, the CDR3 is TGTGCCAGCGGACAGATCAGCTCCTACAATGAGCAGTTCTTC.

Only a few counts were recorded for this clone. The rearrangement links TRBV7-6 to TRBJ1-1; the D gene is possibly TRBD1 (6 bases). The CDR3 extends over 14 amino acids. V was cut by 2 bases and J by 2 bases, with 9 bases left in between. Germline V lookup: CDR1 SGHVS, CDR2 FNYEAQ. The CDR3 sequence is CASSLKQGNTEAFF. Written as DNA, the CDR3 is TGTGCCAGCAGCTTAAAACAGGGCAACACTGAAGCTTTCTTT.

The chain combines TRBV5-1 with TRBJ2-1, with 9 positions matching TRBD2. The CDR3 has 15 amino acids. Per the germline V gene, CDR1 is SGHRS and CDR2 is YFSETQ. V was clipped by 0 bases and J by 5 bases; unmatched bases: 3. The CDR3 region has the DNA TGCGCCAGCAGCTTGGTAGCTAGCGGGAACAATGAGCAGTTCTTC. Its translation is CASSLVASGNNEQFF.

This rearrangement joins TRBV24-1 to TRBJ1-2; 11 bases are a match to TRBD1. Germline V gene lookup returns CDR1 KGHDR and CDR2 SFDVKD. There are 15 residues in the CDR3. The V segment lost 3 bases and the J segment 6 bases; nucleotides outside the gene matches: 5. The DNA for the CDR3 is TGTGCCACCAGTGATCGGGACAGGGGGGTTAATGGCTACACCTTC. This sequence encodes CATSDRDRGVNGYTF.

The chain uses TRBV7-2 and TRBJ1-1; the match to TRBD1 covers 7 bases. Germline V gives CDR1 SGHTA, CDR2 FQGNSA. The CDR3 extends over 15 amino acids. The V segment lost 6 bases and the J segment 0 bases; nucleotides outside the gene matches: 7. The CDR3 bases are TGTGCCAGCAGAACCGACAGGGCAATGAACACTGAAGCTTTCTTT. It is translated as CASRTDRAMNTEAFF.

This chain links TRBV7-9 with TRBJ1-1; TRBD1 aligns across 7 bases. The CDR3 spans 17 residues. V dropped 5 bases and J dropped 0; count of bases not matched to a gene: 12. Germline V gene data show CDR1 as SEHNR and CDR2 as FQNEAQ (reference sequence). The CDR3 is CASSLRDSYSMNTEAFF. The CDR3 DNA reads TGTGCCAGCAGCCTCCGGGACAGTTACTCCATGAACACTGAAGCTTTCTTT.

This rearrangement joins TRBV5-1 to TRBJ2-1; 11 bases fit TRBD2. From germline, CDR1 is SGHRS and CDR2 YFSETQ. The CDR3 spans 15 residues. V shed 1 base, J shed 9 bases, and the junction held 6 bases outside the gene matches. The CDR3, as DNA: TGCGCCAGCAGCTTGTTTCTAGCGGGGGGTGGTGAGCAGTTCTTC. Residues: CASSLFLAGGGEQFF.